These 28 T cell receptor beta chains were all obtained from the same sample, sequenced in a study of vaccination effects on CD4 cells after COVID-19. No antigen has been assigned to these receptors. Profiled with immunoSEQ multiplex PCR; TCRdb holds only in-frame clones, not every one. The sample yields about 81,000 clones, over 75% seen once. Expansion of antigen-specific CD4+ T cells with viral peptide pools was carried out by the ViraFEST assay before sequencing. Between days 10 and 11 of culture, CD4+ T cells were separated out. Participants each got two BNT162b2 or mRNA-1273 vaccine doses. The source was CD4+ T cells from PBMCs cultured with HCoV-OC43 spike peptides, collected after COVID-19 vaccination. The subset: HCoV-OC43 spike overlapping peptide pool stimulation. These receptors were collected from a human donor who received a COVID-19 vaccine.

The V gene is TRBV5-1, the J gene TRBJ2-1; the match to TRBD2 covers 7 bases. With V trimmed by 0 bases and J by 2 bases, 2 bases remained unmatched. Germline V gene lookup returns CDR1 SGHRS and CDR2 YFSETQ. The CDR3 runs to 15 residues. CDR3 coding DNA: TGCGCCAGCAGCTTGGCGGGGGGTACCTACAATGAGCAGTTCTTC. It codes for CASSLAGGTYNEQFF.

The CDR3 DNA is TGTGCCAGCCGGGACAACTCTAACTATGGCTACACCTTC. Its protein is CASRDNSNYGYTF. This chain connects TRBV6-4 to TRBJ1-2, with D possibly TRBD1 on 6 matching bases. Trimming pared 8 bases from V and 0 bases from J, leaving 10 bases between. Germline CDR1 and CDR2: MRHNA and SNTAGT. The CDR3 loop spans 13 amino acids.

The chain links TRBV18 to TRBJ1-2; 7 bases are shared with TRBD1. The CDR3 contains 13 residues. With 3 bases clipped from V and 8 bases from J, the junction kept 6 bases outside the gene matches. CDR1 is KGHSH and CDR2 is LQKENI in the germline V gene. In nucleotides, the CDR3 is TGTGCCAGCTCACCCCGGGACAGTGGCGGCTACACCTTC. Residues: CASSPRDSGGYTF.

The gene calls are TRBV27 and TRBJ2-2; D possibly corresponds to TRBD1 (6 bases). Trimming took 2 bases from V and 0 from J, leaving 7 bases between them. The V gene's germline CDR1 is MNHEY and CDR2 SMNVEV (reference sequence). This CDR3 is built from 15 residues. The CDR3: CASSLRTANTGELFF. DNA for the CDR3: TGTGCCAGCAGTTTAAGGACAGCGAACACCGGGGAGCTGTTTTTT.

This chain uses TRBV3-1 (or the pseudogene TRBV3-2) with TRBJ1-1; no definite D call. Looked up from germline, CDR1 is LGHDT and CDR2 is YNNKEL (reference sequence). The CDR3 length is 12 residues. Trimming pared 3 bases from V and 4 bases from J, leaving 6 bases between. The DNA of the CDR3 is TGTGCCAGCAGCCAGGGGTCCACTGAAGCTTTCTTT. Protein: CASSQGSTEAFF.

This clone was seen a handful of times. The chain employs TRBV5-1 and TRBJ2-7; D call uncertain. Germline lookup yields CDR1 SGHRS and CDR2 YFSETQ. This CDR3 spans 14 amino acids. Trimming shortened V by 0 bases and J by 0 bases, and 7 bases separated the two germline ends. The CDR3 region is CASSLASGSYEQYV. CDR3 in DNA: TGCGCCAGCAGCTTGGCCTCGGGCTCCTACGAGCAGTACGTC.

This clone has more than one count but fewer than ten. The CDR3 DNA follows: TGTGCCAGCAGCGCCAAGGGGACTTCACCCCTCCACTTT. This translates into CASSAKGTSPLHF. V gene TRBV9 combines with J gene TRBJ1-6, with TRBD1 as a possible D gene (5 bases). The length of the CDR3 is 13 residues. Germline V gene sequence: CDR1 SGDLS, CDR2 YYNGEE. Trimming took off 3 bases at V and 9 bases at J, with 10 bases between the two ends.

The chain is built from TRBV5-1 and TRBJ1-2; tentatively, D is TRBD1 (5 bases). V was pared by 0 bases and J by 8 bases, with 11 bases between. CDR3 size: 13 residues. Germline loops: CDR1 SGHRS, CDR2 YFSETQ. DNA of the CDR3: TGCGCCAGCAGCTTGGAATGGGGCGGGGGCTACACCTTC. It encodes CASSLEWGGGYTF.

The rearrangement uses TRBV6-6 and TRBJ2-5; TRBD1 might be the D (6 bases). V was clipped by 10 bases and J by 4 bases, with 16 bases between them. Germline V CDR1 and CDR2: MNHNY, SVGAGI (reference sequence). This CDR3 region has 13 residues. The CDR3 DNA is TGTGCCACCCAGGGGCCATTCGGAGAGACCCAGTACTTC. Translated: CATQGPFGETQYF.

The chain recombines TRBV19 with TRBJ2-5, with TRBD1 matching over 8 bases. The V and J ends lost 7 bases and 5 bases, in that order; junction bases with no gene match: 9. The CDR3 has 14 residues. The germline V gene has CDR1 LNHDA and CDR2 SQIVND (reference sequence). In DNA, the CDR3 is TGTGCCAGTAAGCCCCCAGGGGGCATTGAGACCCAGTACTTC. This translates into CASKPPGGIETQYF.

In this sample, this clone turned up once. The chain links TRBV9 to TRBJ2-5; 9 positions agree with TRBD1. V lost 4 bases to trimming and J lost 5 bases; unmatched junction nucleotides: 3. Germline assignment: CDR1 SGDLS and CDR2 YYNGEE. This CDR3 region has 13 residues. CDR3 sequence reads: CASSSGQGETQYF. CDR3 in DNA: TGTGCCAGCAGCTCGGGACAGGGTGAGACCCAGTACTTC. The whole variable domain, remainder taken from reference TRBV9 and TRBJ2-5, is DSGVTQTPKHLITATGQRVTLRCSPRSGDLSVYWYQQSLDQGLQFLIQYYNGEERAKGNILERFSAQQFPDLHSELNLSSLELGDSALYFCASSSGQGETQYFGPGTRLLVL.

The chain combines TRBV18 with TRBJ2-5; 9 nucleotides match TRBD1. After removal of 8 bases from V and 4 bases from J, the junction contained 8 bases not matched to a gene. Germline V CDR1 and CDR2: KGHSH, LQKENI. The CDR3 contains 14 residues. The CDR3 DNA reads TGTGCCAGCAACAAAGGGACAGGGAGAGAGACCCAGTACTTC. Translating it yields CASNKGTGRETQYF.

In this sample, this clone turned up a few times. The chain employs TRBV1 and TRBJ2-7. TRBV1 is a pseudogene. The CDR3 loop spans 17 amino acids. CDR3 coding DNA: TGCACCAGAACTAGGGGCCGTCCTTCCCTATTCTCCTACGAGCAGTACGTC. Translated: CTRTRGRPSLFSYEQYV.

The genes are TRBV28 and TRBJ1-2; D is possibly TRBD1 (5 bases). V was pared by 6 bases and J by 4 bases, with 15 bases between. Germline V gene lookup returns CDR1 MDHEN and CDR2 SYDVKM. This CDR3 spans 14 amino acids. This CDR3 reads CASSVRAGIYGYTF. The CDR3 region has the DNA TGTGCCAGCAGCGTACGGGCAGGGATCTATGGCTACACCTTC.

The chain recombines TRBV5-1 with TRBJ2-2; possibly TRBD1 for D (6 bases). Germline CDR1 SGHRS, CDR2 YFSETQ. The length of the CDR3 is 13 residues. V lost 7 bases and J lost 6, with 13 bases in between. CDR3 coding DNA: TGCGCCAGCCGGTCAGGGGACGCCGGGGAGCTGTTTTTT. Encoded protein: CASRSGDAGELFF.

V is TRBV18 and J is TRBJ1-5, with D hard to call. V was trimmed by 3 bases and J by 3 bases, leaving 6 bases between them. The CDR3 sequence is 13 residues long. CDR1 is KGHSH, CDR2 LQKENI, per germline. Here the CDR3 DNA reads TGTGCCAGCTCACCCGGGAACAATCAGCCCCAGCATTTT. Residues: CASSPGNNQPQHF.

CDR3 region: CASSPGQGKVRGQPQHF. Written as DNA, the CDR3 is TGTGCCAGCAGTCCGGGACAGGGGAAGGTACGTGGTCAGCCCCAGCATTTT. This chain uses TRBV6-2 or TRBV6-3 with TRBJ1-5; 10 nucleotides align to TRBD1. V shed 5 bases and J 6 bases; nucleotides not matched to a gene: 13. This CDR3 contains 17 residues. From germline, CDR1 is MNHEY and CDR2 SVGEGT.

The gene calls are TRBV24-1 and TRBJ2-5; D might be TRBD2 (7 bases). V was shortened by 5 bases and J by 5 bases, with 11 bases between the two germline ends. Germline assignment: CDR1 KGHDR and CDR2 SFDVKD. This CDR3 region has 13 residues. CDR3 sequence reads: CATSVAGAETQYF. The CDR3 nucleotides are TGTGCCACCAGTGTTGCGGGGGCGGAGACCCAGTACTTC.

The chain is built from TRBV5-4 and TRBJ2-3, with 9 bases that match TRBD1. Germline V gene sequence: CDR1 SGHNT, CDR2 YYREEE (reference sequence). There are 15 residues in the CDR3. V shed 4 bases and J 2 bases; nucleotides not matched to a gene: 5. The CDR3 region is CASSRDRAVTDTQYF. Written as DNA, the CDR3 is TGTGCCAGCAGCCGGGACAGGGCTGTCACAGATACGCAGTATTTT.

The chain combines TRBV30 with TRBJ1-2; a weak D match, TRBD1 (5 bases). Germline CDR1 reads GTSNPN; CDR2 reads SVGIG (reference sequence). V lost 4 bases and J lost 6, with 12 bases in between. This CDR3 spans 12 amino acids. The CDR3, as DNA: TGTGCCTGGAAGAGGGGCTTCCATGGCTACACCTTC. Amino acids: CAWKRGFHGYTF. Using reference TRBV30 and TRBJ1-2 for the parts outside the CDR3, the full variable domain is SQTIHQWPATLVQPVGSPLSLECTVEGTSNPNLYWYRQAAGRGLQLLFYSVGIGQISSEVPQNLSASRPQDRQFILSSKKLLLSDSGFYLCAWKRGFHGYTFGSGTRLTVV.

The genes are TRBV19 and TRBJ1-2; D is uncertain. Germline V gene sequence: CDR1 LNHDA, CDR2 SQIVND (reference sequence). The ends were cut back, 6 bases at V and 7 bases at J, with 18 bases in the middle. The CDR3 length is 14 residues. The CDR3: CASSKERTGGGYTF. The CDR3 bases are TGTGCCAGTAGCAAGGAACGGACTGGCGGTGGCTACACCTTC. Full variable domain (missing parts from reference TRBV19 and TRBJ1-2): DGGITQSPKYLFRKEGQNVTLSCEQNLNHDAMYWYRQDPGQGLRLIYYSQIVNDFQKGDIAEGYSVSREKKESFPLTVTSAQKNPTAFYLCASSKERTGGGYTFGSGTRLTVV.

The DNA of the CDR3 is TGTGCCAGCAGTGAAGCGTACAGGGGTTCTGGAAACACCATATATTTT. It codes for CASSEAYRGSGNTIYF. This chain connects TRBV2 to TRBJ1-3, with 7 bases that match TRBD1. Per the germline V gene, CDR1 is SNHLY and CDR2 is FYNNEI. V lost 0 bases and J lost 1; bases outside the gene matches: 3. The CDR3 consists of 16 residues.

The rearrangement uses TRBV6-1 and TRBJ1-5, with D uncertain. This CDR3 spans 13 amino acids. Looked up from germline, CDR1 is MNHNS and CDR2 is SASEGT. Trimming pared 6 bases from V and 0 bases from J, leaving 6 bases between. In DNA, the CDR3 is TGTGCCAGCAGGGGTTATAGCAATCAGCCCCAGCATTTT. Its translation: CASRGYSNQPQHF.

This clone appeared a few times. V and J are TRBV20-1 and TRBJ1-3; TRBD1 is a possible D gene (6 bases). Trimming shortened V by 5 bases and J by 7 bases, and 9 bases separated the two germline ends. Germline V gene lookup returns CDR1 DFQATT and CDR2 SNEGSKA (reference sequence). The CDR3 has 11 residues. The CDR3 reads CSAGQGNTIYF. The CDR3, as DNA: TGCAGTGCTGGTCAGGGGAACACCATATATTTT.

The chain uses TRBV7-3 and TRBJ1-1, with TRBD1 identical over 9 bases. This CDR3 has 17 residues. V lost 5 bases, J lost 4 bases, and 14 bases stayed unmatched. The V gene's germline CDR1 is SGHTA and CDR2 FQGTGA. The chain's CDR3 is CASSPGTGMGWGTEAFF. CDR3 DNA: TGTGCCAGCAGCCCCGGGACAGGGATGGGTTGGGGCACTGAAGCTTTCTTT.

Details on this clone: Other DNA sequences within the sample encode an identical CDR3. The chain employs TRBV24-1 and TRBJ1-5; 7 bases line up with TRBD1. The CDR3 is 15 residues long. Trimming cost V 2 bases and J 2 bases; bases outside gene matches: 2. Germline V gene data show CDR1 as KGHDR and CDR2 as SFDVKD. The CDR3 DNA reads TGTGCCACCAGTGATTCAGGGGGTCGCAATCAGCCCCAGCATTTT. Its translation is CATSDSGGRNQPQHF.

CDR3 sequence: CASNRGSYGYTF. CDR3 nucleotide sequence: TGTGCCAGCAATCGGGGAAGCTATGGCTACACCTTC. The rearrangement links TRBV6-6 to TRBJ1-2, with no clear D. The CDR3 loop spans 12 amino acids. With 7 bases removed from V and 4 bases from J, the gap between germline ends came to 10 bases. The germline V gene encodes CDR1 MNHNY and CDR2 SVGAGI (reference sequence).

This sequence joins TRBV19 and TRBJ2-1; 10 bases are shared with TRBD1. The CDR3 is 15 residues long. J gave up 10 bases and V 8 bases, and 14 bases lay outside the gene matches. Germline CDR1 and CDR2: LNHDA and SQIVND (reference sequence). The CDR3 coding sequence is TGTGCCAGTCGCGACGAAGGGACAGGGGTAGACGAGCAGTTCTTC. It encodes CASRDEGTGVDEQFF.